The present TCR beta chain was sequenced within a study of blood T cell repertoires in COVID-19. Study-level background: Samples came from the United States, Italy and Spain, spanning acute and convalescent COVID-19. Sources were T cells, B-cell-depleted T cells, or PBMCs; the material itself was cDNA or gDNA.

Trimming left V 7 bases short and J 4 bases short, with 4 bases between. The CDR3 totals 11 residues. Germline lookup yields CDR1 SNHLY and CDR2 FYNNEI. In the authors' methods: Nucleated cell counts were estimated from reference gene primer amplification. Libraries were prepared by immunoSEQ multiplex PCR; TCRdb keeps only in-frame clonotypes and omits some of them. That table supplies the V and J calls and clone size; D and trimming were determined from the DNA. The top ten hold around 14% of the sample, which has about 55,000 clones, around 79% seen once. The sequence was obtained from a woman in her seventies with acute or convalescent COVID-19. The gene calls are TRBV2 and TRBJ1-4; D not resolved. Material for sequencing was peripheral blood. In DNA form, the CDR3 reads TGTGCCAGCAAGCTTAATGAAAAACTGTTTTTT. Amino acids: CASKLNEKLFF. Drawing the rest from reference TRBV2 and TRBJ1-4, the complete variable domain is EPEVTQTPSHQVTQMGQEVILRCVPISNHLYFYWYRQILGQKVEFLVSFYNNEISEKSEIFDDQFSVERPDGSNFTLKIRSTKLEDSAMYFCASKLNEKLFFGSGTQLSVL.